These 11 T cell receptor beta chains originate from one sample sequenced in a study of chemoradiotherapy in HPV16-positive cancers. The data were produced by immunoSEQ multiplex PCR, yet TCRdb's version contains in-frame clones alone and is incomplete. The table has thousands of clones, roughly 88% seen once. This specimen consisted of tumor tissue, obtained from a patient who underwent chemoradiotherapy. The receptors come from a human donor with HPV-associated anogenital cancer.

The chain couples TRBV2 to TRBJ1-5; the match to TRBD1 covers 8 bases. This CDR3 is 15 amino acids long. CDR1 and CDR2 (germline): SNHLY, FYNNEI. The V segment lost 6 bases and the J segment 0 bases; nucleotides outside the gene matches: 4. CDR3 bases: TGTGCCAGCAGCGGACAGGGTTTTAGCAATCAGCCCCAGCATTTT. This sequence encodes CASSGQGFSNQPQHF.

The genes are TRBV28 and TRBJ2-3; 9 bases are a match to TRBD2. The V and J ends lost 5 bases and 0 bases, in that order; junction bases with no gene match: 12. Germline CDR1 is MDHEN and CDR2 is SYDVKM. This CDR3 spans 18 amino acids. The CDR3 bases are TGTGCCAGCAGTCCCGTTGGCGGGAGGGGTCAGAGCACAGATACGCAGTATTTT. Translated: CASSPVGGRGQSTDTQYF.

The chain links TRBV11-3 to TRBJ2-7; TRBD2 might be the D (5 bases). Germline lookup yields CDR1 SGHNT and CDR2 YENEEA. V lost 3 bases, J lost 2 bases, and 14 bases lay in between. The CDR3 runs 15 residues. The CDR3 sequence is CASSFAGGPTYEQYF. The CDR3 nucleotides read TGTGCCAGCAGCTTCGCCGGAGGACCTACCTACGAGCAGTACTTC.

This chain connects TRBV6-1 to TRBJ2-7; no clear D. Germline V gene sequence: CDR1 MNHNS, CDR2 SASEGT. V gave up 11 bases and J gave up 0 bases, with 11 bases separating them. The CDR3 spans 12 residues. CDR3 sequence (DNA): TGTGCCGTTGCAGCGAGCTCCTACGAGCAGTACTTC. This encodes CAVAASSYEQYF.

This chain connects TRBV2 to TRBJ1-2; tentative D call: TRBD1 (6 bases). This CDR3 is 14 amino acids long. The germline gives CDR1 SNHLY, CDR2 FYNNEI. Trimming took 7 bases from V and 2 from J, leaving 14 bases between them. CDR3 coding DNA: TGTGCCAGCAATGTGGGGGGCACGAACTATGGCTACACCTTC. Protein: CASNVGGTNYGYTF.

V and J are TRBV11-2 and TRBJ2-5; 9 nucleotides match TRBD2. Germline V gene data show CDR1 as SGHAT and CDR2 as FQNNGV. V lost 5 bases to trimming and J lost 5 bases; unmatched junction nucleotides: 12. The CDR3 contains 16 residues. As DNA, the CDR3 is TGTGCCAGCAGCCTTTTGGGGACTAGCAGTTCCGAGACCCAGTACTTC. It codes for CASSLLGTSSSETQYF.

V is TRBV28 and J is TRBJ1-2; perhaps TRBD1 as D (6 bases). The CDR3 covers 12 residues. The germline V gene has CDR1 MDHEN and CDR2 SYDVKM. V lost 5 bases, J lost 4 bases, and 8 bases lay in between. The CDR3 nucleotides read TGTGCCAGCAGTCGGGACACCTATGGCTACACCTTC. It encodes CASSRDTYGYTF.

The chain combines TRBV7-2 with TRBJ2-1, with 7 bases that match TRBD2. CDR1 SGHTA and CDR2 FQGNSA come from the germline V gene. Trimming removed 1 base from V and 5 bases from J; junction bases left unmatched: 2. This CDR3 is 14 amino acids long. The CDR3 protein is CASSLGLANNEQFF. In DNA form, the CDR3 reads TGTGCCAGCAGCTTAGGACTAGCAAACAATGAGCAGTTCTTC.

This rearrangement joins TRBV9 to TRBJ2-4; TRBD2 matches at 8 bases. This CDR3 contains 14 residues. V shed 7 bases and J 2 bases; nucleotides not matched to a gene: 5. CDR1 SGDLS and CDR2 YYNGEE come from the germline V gene. CDR3 in DNA: TGTGCCAGCTCCCGGGGGGGGCCCAAAAACATTCAGTACTTC. It is translated as CASSRGGPKNIQYF.

The chain has TRBV4-1 and TRBJ2-1, with 11 bases lining up with TRBD2. This CDR3 is 17 amino acids long. Trimming at V came to 4 bases and at J to 6 bases, leaving 11 bases not matched to a gene. The germline V gene encodes CDR1 MGHRA and CDR2 YSYEKL. This CDR3 reads CASSPLPLAGAVNEQFF. CDR3 DNA sequence: TGCGCCAGCAGCCCCCTCCCACTAGCGGGAGCCGTCAATGAGCAGTTCTTC.

The chain carries TRBV7-9 and TRBJ2-7, with TRBD2 matching over 13 bases. Unmatched junction bases numbered 7, after V lost 7 bases and J lost 4 bases. CDR1 is SEHNR and CDR2 is FQNEAQ in the germline V gene (reference sequence). The CDR3 covers 15 residues. CDR3 loop: CASTEGTSGIYEQYF. The CDR3 region has the DNA TGTGCCAGCACCGAGGGGACTAGCGGGATTTACGAGCAGTACTTC.